This T cell receptor (beta chain) comes out of a study of T-cell reconstitution after alpha-beta-depleted transplantation in children. It was with unique molecular identifiers that the TCRbeta library was prepared. Via MiXCR, TCRdb re-called the PCR reads, giving one row per CDR3 protein. The sample includes about 240,000 distinct CDR3 sequences, about 12% of them seen just once. This clonotype has ten or more counts. The germline V gene has CDR1 SGHDT and CDR2 YYEEEE. The V gene lost 0 bases and the J gene lost 5 bases, with 12 bases spanning the gap. The CDR3 extends over 15 amino acids. This TCR was recovered from a human donor who donated a stem cell graft to a child with acute lymphoblastic leukemia. The chain employs TRBV5-6 and TRBJ1-5; D perhaps matches TRBD1 (5 bases). The sample here was PBMCs from the stem cell graft donor, taken from the stem cell graft. The CDR3 DNA follows: TGTGCCAGCAGCTTGGGGGCAGGGTTGCATCAGCCCCAGCATTTT. This sequence encodes CASSLGAGLHQPQHF.